The T cell receptor beta chain under discussion was sequenced for a study of cytomegalovirus exposure and HLA in healthy donors. Study results and limitations: Among immune exposure information, only CMV serostatus was available. Earlier findings revealed that most TCR beta V segments proved productive either about 87% or about 30% of the time. The authors later linked a missense DCLRE1C variant to TCR beta V- and J-gene trimming.

This clone was seen a handful of times. The antigen is not known. PCR employed 60 Vbeta and 13 Jbeta primers. Assay: immunoSEQ multiplex PCR; the TCRdb copy retains only in-frame clones and omits some. The profile shows 95,000 to 150,000 clones, 10% of them singletons. Germline V lookup: CDR1 MGHRA, CDR2 YSYEKL. This CDR3 has 14 amino acids. V was shortened by 4 bases and J by 8 bases, with 15 bases between the two germline ends. Sample: PBMCs. The TCR comes from a woman aged 18-35 years in good health and CMV-seropositive. The chain employs TRBV4-1 and TRBJ1-3, with D unclear. The CDR3 loop is CASSPGAHGDTIYF. DNA for the CDR3: TGCGCCAGCAGCCCGGGAGCCCACGGGGACACCATATATTTT.